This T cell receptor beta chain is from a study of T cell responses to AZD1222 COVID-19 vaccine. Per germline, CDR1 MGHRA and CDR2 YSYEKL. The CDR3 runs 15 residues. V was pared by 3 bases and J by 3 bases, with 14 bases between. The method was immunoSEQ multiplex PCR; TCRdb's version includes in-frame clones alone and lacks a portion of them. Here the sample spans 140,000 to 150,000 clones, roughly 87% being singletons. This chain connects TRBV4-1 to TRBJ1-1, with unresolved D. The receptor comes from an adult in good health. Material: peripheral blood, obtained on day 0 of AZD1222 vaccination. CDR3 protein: CASSQMWRSDTEAFF. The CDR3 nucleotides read TGCGCCAGCAGCCAGATGTGGCGTTCGGACACTGAAGCTTTCTTT.